The rows below give T cell receptor beta chains drawn from one sample of a study of beta chain features in type 1 diabetes. Method: immunoSEQ multiplex PCR; TCRdb's copy keeps in-frame clones and lacks some. The table records approximately 120,000 clones, roughly 17% of them present only once. The sample consisted of central memory CD4+ T cells from blood. The receptors were sampled from a man aged 18 to 29 with type 1 diabetes. Each CDR3 is given with its conserved first and last residue. Fields, in order: D gene, J gene, V gene, clone size, CDR3 DNA, CDR3 protein. D genes are given only for firm matches. Expanded clones get a size class; other rows say once, few or many, or leave the size out.

TRBD1 TRBJ2-5 TRBV2 NA TGTGCCAGCGGGACAGACCAAGAGACCCAGTACTTC CASGTDQETQYF
TRBD2 TRBJ2-5 TRBV29-1 few TGCAGCGTTAGCCCCACTAGCGGAGCGGATAAGACCCAGTACTTC CSVSPTSGADKTQYF
NA TRBJ2-3 TRBV30 NA TGTGCCTGGACCGGGACGGGGGCGAGTACGCAGTATTTT CAWTGTGASTQYF
NA TRBJ1-1 TRBV7-9 few TGTGCCAGCAGCATTCGACAGCCGAACACTGAAGCTTTCTTT CASSIRQPNTEAFF
TRBD2 TRBJ2-1 TRBV11-2 few TGTGCCGGTCGGACTAGCGGGGGGGCCGGTGAGCAGTTCTTC CAGRTSGGAGEQFF
NA TRBJ2-7 TRBV25-1 NA TGTGCCAGTGCGGACTATTCAGCTATTGGGCAGTACTTC CASADYSAIGQYF
TRBD2 TRBJ2-1 TRBV4-1 NA TGCGCCAGCAGACGACTAGCGGGAGAATGGGGGGAGCAGTTCTTC CASRRLAGEWGEQFF
TRBD2 TRBJ2-2 TRBV7-2 NA TGTGCCAGCAGCTGGACTAGCGGAGCCACCGGGGAGCTGTTTTTT CASSWTSGATGELFF
TRBD1 TRBJ1-5 TRBV6-1 NA TGTGCCAGCAGTGAAAGGGGACAGGGATGGCAGCCCCAGCATTTT CASSERGQGWQPQHF
NA TRBJ1-1 TRBV30 NA TGTGCCTGGAGCACCCTTCTCCCGGGACAAGGGGCTTTCTTT CAWSTLLPGQGAFF
NA TRBJ2-1 TRBV6-1 few TGTGCCAGCAGTGAAGTTGGTGGCGTCTCCTACAATGAGCAGTTCTTC CASSEVGGVSYNEQFF
NA TRBJ2-1 TRBV5-4 NA TGTGCCAGCAGCTTGGTTCTGGGACCCTACAATGAGCAGTTCTTC CASSLVLGPYNEQFF
TRBD1 TRBJ2-7 TRBV5-1 NA TGCGCCAGCAGCTTGGAGGGGGCAGAATCTAGCTACGAGCAGTACTTC CASSLEGAESSYEQYF
NA TRBJ2-5 TRBV2 NA TGTGCCAGCAGTGACCGGGGACAAGAACAAGAGACCCAGTACTTC CASSDRGQEQETQYF
NA TRBJ1-3 TRBV30 NA TGTGCCTGGAGTATGGACCTGCTGGGCACCATATATTTT CAWSMDLLGTIYF
TRBD1 TRBJ2-7 TRBV20-1 NA TGCAGTGCTGACAGGGGCTACGAGCAGTACTTC CSADRGYEQYF
NA TRBJ2-5 TRBV29-1 many TGCAGCGTTGAAGTGGGGTTCCAAGAGACCCAGTACTTC CSVEVGFQETQYF
NA TRBJ2-5 TRBV7-2 few TGTGCCAGCAGCTTTGGGTTAGGAGAGACCCAGTACTTC CASSFGLGETQYF
TRBD2 TRBJ2-3 TRBV5-4 few TGTGCCAGCAGCTTGTGGCTCGGGACTAGCGGGAGAGGGAGCACAGATACGCAGTATTTT CASSLWLGTSGRGSTDTQYF
NA TRBJ2-1 TRBV6-1 NA TGTGCCAGCAGCAAGCCGGGACTTGAGTTGAATGAGCAGTTCTTC CASSKPGLELNEQFF
NA TRBJ1-2 TRBV2 medium-sized TGTGCCAGCAGTGACGCGGCAGGGTATGGCTACACCTTC CASSDAAGYGYTF
TRBD2 TRBJ2-1 TRBV29-1 NA TGCAGCGTTGAGGGTAGCGGGAGGAGATATGAGCAGTTCTTC CSVEGSGRRYEQFF
NA TRBJ2-3 TRBV6-1 NA TGTGCCAGCAGTGGGGGATCCACAGATACGCAGTATTTT CASSGGSTDTQYF
TRBD1 TRBJ2-7 TRBV6-5 NA TGTGCCAGCAGCCGCGGACAGGGGAGCGAGCAGTACTTC CASSRGQGSEQYF
NA TRBJ2-5 TRBV7-6 few TGTGCCAGCAGCCCTGCAGTTTTGCTCCCAGAGACCCAGTACTTC CASSPAVLLPETQYF
NA TRBJ2-1 TRBV4-3 few TGCGCCAGCAGCCAGCAGGGATTCGAGCAGTTCTTC CASSQQGFEQFF
TRBD1 TRBJ1-1 TRBV29-1 few TGCAGCGTTGAAGAAAGGACAGGGCAGGTTGAAGCTTTCTTT CSVEERTGQVEAFF
TRBD2 TRBJ2-3 TRBV7-8 few TGTGCCAGCAGCCGGACTAGCGGGGGAGATACGCAGTATTTT CASSRTSGGDTQYF
TRBD1 TRBJ1-2 TRBV18 NA TGTGCCAGCTCACCCTTAGGATCGGACAGGAATAACTATGGCTACACCTTC CASSPLGSDRNNYGYTF
TRBD2 TRBJ2-1 TRBV7-9 few TGTGCCAGCAGCTTGATGGGACTAGCGGACAATGAGCAGTTCTTC CASSLMGLADNEQFF
NA TRBJ2-2 TRBV29-1 NA TGCAGCGTTGAACTTATGGCAGGGAGGCCCGGGGAGCTGTTTTTT CSVELMAGRPGELFF
NA TRBJ2-1 TRBV19 NA TGTGCCAGTAGTATAGCGGGGGCGAATGAGCAGTTCTTC CASSIAGANEQFF
NA TRBJ1-5 TRBV12-2 NA TGTGCAAGTCGCTCAACAGGGGGCAATCAGCCCCAGCATTTT CASRSTGGNQPQHF
TRBD2 TRBJ2-1 TRBV7-2 few TGTGCCAGCAGCTTTGGGGAGGGAGATGAGCAGTTCTTC CASSFGEGDEQFF
NA TRBJ2-5 TRBV10-3 many TGTGCCATCAGGCCAGGGGCTGGGGGGACCCAGTACTTC CAIRPGAGGTQYF
NA TRBJ1-4 TRBV30 NA TGTGCCTGGAGTGCCCAGGGTGAAAAACTGTTTTTT CAWSAQGEKLFF
NA TRBJ1-1 TRBV29-1 few TGCAGCGCCATGATTAACACTGAAGCTTTCTTT CSAMINTEAFF
NA TRBJ2-5 TRBV23-1 few TGCGCCAGCAGTCTGAGTTGGCAAGAGACCCAGTACTTC CASSLSWQETQYF
NA TRBJ1-2 TRBV14 NA TGTGCCAGCAGCCAAGAGAAACAGGGTTTACCTCTAGTCGGTGGCTACACCTTC CASSQEKQGLPLVGGYTF
NA TRBJ2-3 TRBV30 NA TGTGCCGGCTCCCTCGGTGCGAGCACAGATACGCAGTATTTT CAGSLGASTDTQYF
TRBD2 TRBJ2-7 TRBV10-1 few TGCGCCAGCAGTCCGGGACTAGCGAGCTCCTACGAGCAGTACTTC CASSPGLASSYEQYF
TRBD1 TRBJ2-7 TRBV7-9 NA TGTGCCAGCAGCTACGGGACAGCTACCTACGAGCAGTACTTC CASSYGTATYEQYF
NA TRBJ1-1 TRBV6-5 NA TGTGCCAGCAGTTACTCCATACCGAACACTGAAGCTTTCTTT CASSYSIPNTEAFF
TRBD2 TRBJ2-3 TRBV29-1 NA TGCAGCGTTTTAGCGGGGGGGACGACAGATACGCAGTATTTT CSVLAGGTTDTQYF
NA TRBJ2-2 TRBV7-2 few TGTGCCAGCAGCTTAACCATCGGGGAGCTGTTTTTT CASSLTIGELFF